This T cell receptor beta chain was documented in a study of shared clonotypes between healthy human individuals. There are 13 residues in the CDR3. Germline V lookup: CDR1 MDHEN, CDR2 SYDVKM. Clones were sequenced by immunoSEQ multiplex PCR, and TCRdb holds only the in-frame ones, with some missing. The repertoire has roughly 480,000 clones, 70% to 80% of them found once; the top ten carry approximately 12%. This sequence joins TRBV28 and TRBJ2-5, with no clear D. The J call may be incorrect, as the DNA end agrees better with TRBJ2-7. The source of this sequence is a woman aged 35 to 49 in good health. Some clones in this sample may be carry-over from other donors' samples. Input material: PBMCs. This CDR3 is CASRGRVGYEQYF. CDR3 DNA: TGTGCCAGCAGAGGTAGGGTAGGGTACGAGCAGTACTTC.